This T cell receptor beta chain derives from a study of radiation and T cells in renal cell carcinoma. Data came from immunoSEQ multiplex PCR; TCRdb stores just in-frame clones and leaves some out. The sample carries approximately 79,000 clones, more than 75% recorded once. Study conclusions and caveats: Top tumor clonotypes rose in blood 2 weeks post-radiation, then contracted.

Concerning this clone itself: What it recognizes is unknown.

Time point specified: blood 2 weeks post-SBRT. Specified treatment: 15 Gy SBRT to primary tumor, nephrectomy 4 weeks later. The CDR3 runs to 14 residues. The V and J ends lost 0 bases and 5 bases respectively, with 12 bases between them. Per germline, CDR1 SGHRS and CDR2 YFSETQ. The TCR was taken from a man in his 60s with renal cell carcinoma. V is TRBV5-1 and J is TRBJ2-7; D perhaps matches TRBD1 (5 bases). The input for sequencing was blood, taken from a patient whose treatment included radiotherapy and nephrectomy. The CDR3 DNA is TGCGCCAGCAGCTTGGTAGGGAACAGGAACGAGCAGTACTTC. This codes for CASSLVGNRNEQYF.